A single sample gave rise to the 13 T cell receptor beta chains below, sequenced in a study of blood T cells in healthy people across ages. A second PCR, run for roughly 7 to 12 cycles, used a sample-barcoded 5' primer plus a J-beta primer mix. TCRdb reanalysed the 5' RACE reads using MiXCR and keeps one entry per CDR3 protein. Of fewer than 700,000 distinct CDR3 sequences listed, 35% to 50% are singletons. The sample was blood. Receptor source: a man older than 75 in good health.

A word on this clonotype: A junction end diverges from the germline sequence, so it may reflect a read error. J is TRBJ1-2 and V is TRBV7-2, with D uncertain. CDR1 and CDR2 from the germline V gene are SGHTA and FQGNSA. The CDR3 is made up of 13 amino acids. The CDR3 coding sequence is TGTGCCTGCAGCTTAGGGCCAGAATATGGCTACACCTTC. It specifies CACSLGPEYGYTF.

The chain carries TRBV11-2 and TRBJ2-1, with 7 nucleotides matching TRBD2. Looked up from germline, CDR1 is SGHAT and CDR2 is FQNNGV. The V gene end was trimmed by 10 bases and the J gene end by 10 bases; junction bases not matched to a gene: 16. This CDR3 region has 14 residues. CDR3 DNA: TGTGCCACCGGCCGGGGACTACCCACCGAGGAGCAGTTCTTC. Protein product: CATGRGLPTEEQFF.

The rearrangement uses TRBV11-3 and TRBJ2-1; 13 bases match TRBD2. In germline, CDR1 is SGHNT, CDR2 YENEEA. The CDR3 is 15 residues long. Unmatched junction bases numbered 7, after V lost 5 bases and J lost 9 bases. CDR3 amino acids: CASSQGLAGVGEQFF. DNA for the CDR3: TGTGCCAGCAGCCAAGGACTAGCGGGAGTGGGTGAGCAGTTCTTC.

The chain links TRBV2 to TRBJ2-4; TRBD1 aligns across 10 bases. J lost 6 bases, V lost 6 bases, and 5 bases had no gene match. The germline CDR1 and CDR2 sequences are SNHLY and FYNNEI. This CDR3 is built from 14 residues. CDR3 sequence (DNA): TGTGCCAGCAGGGCCGGGACAGGGGCAAACATTCAGTACTTC. It is translated as CASRAGTGANIQYF.

The chain has TRBV6-2 or TRBV6-3 and TRBJ2-7; D gene uncertain. The end of the DNA is better explained by TRBJ2-5, so the J call may be wrong. The germline V gene has CDR1 MNHEY and CDR2 SVGEGT. The CDR3 has 13 amino acids. In nucleotides, the CDR3 is TGTGCCAGCAGTGACGTAGTAGGGGAGACCCAGTACTTC. This translates into CASSDVVGETQYF.

V and J are TRBV2 and TRBJ2-3; 8 nucleotides line up with TRBD1. Germline lookup yields CDR1 SNHLY and CDR2 FYNNEI. This CDR3 contains 13 residues. J was trimmed by 6 bases and V by 4 bases; bases with no gene match: 3. The CDR3 DNA reads as TGTGCCAGCAGTGGACAGGGGATCGATACGCAGTATTTT. Translation gives CASSGQGIDTQYF.

This rearrangement joins TRBV5-6 to TRBJ2-1; D tentatively reads TRBD1 or TRBD2 (5 bases each). CDR1 is SGHDT, CDR2 YYEEEE, per germline. The CDR3 has 14 amino acids. V was cut by 4 bases and J by 8 bases, with 16 bases left in between. The CDR3: CASSPPPGRDEQFF. The DNA of the CDR3 is TGTGCCAGCAGCCCACCTCCGGGGCGGGATGAGCAGTTCTTC.

This clonotype was recorded a few times. The V gene is TRBV9, the J gene TRBJ2-7; D may be TRBD1 (6 bases). This CDR3 has 14 residues. Germline V CDR1 and CDR2: SGDLS, YYNGEE. V was pared by 3 bases and J by 0 bases, with 10 bases between. CDR3 protein: CASSEGHSSYEQYF. The CDR3 nucleotides read TGTGCCAGCAGCGAGGGACATAGCTCCTACGAGCAGTACTTC.

This clonotype occurred a few times. CDR3 residues: CASSGDLGHKGKYEQYF. CDR3 bases: TGCGCCAGCAGCGGGGACTTAGGACACAAGGGGAAGTACGAGCAGTACTTC. The chain is built from TRBV5-1 and TRBJ2-7, with D possibly TRBD2 on 6 matching bases. Per germline, CDR1 SGHRS and CDR2 YFSETQ. Between the trimmed V and J ends, which lost 4 bases and 4 bases, there was a span of 24 bases. The CDR3 extends over 17 amino acids.

This clonotype was observed a handful of times. V usage is TRBV5-1 and J usage is TRBJ2-3, with TRBD2 matching over 16 bases. CDR1 SGHRS and CDR2 YFSETQ come from the germline V gene. This CDR3 comprises 16 residues. Unmatched junction bases numbered 5, after V lost 5 bases and J lost 5 bases. CDR3 residues: CASRQGTSGREDTQYF. The CDR3 nucleotides read TGCGCCAGCAGACAAGGGACTAGCGGGAGGGAAGATACGCAGTATTTT.

This chain links TRBV6-4 with TRBJ2-1; 10 bases align to TRBD2. With 6 bases clipped from V and 8 bases from J, the junction kept 19 bases outside the gene matches. CDR3 length: 18 amino acids. Germline-derived CDR1 and CDR2 are MRHNA and SNTAGT. The CDR3 DNA reads as TGTGCCAGCAGCTCGGGGGGAATAGCGGGGGGCGGAGTGGATGAGCAGTTCTTC. Translation gives CASSSGGIAGGGVDEQFF.

This chain connects TRBV5-5 to TRBJ2-2, with D possibly being TRBD1 or TRBD2 (5 bases each). V was cut by 10 bases and J by 3 bases, with 16 bases left in between. CDR1 is SGHKS and CDR2 is YYEKEE in the germline V gene (reference sequence). This CDR3 has 14 amino acids. CDR3 nucleotides: TGTGCCCCCCCGGGGCCAAGAGACACCGGGGAGCTGTTTTTT. This translates into CAPPGPRDTGELFF.

This sequence joins TRBV12-3 or TRBV12-4 and TRBJ1-5; a possible D gene is TRBD1 (5 bases). The CDR3 loop spans 13 amino acids. Trimming removed 5 bases at V and 3 bases at J, with 8 bases between. The CDR3 protein is CASSGQINQPQHF. The CDR3 DNA is TGTGCCAGCAGTGGACAAATCAATCAGCCCCAGCATTTT.